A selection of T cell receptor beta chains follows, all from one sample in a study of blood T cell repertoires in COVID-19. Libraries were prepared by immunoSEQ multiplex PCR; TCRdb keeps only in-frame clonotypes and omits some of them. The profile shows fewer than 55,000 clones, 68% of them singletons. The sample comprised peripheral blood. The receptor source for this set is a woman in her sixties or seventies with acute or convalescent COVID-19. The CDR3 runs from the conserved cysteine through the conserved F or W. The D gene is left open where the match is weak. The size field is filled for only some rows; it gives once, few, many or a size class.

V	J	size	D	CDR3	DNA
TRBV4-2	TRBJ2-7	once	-	CASSQATGNYEQYF	TGTGCCAGCAGCCAAGCTACGGGGAACTACGAGCAGTACTTC
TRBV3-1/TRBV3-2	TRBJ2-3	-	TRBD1	CASSQGTGDTDTQYF	TGTGCCAGCAGCCAAGGGACAGGGGACACAGATACGCAGTATTTT
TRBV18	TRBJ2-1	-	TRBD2	CASSPVAGGDEQFF	TGTGCCAGCTCACCAGTAGCGGGAGGAGATGAGCAGTTCTTC
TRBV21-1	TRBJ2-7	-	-	CAIAGGQYF	TGTGCCATCGCAGGGGGGCAGTACTTC
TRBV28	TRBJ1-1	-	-	CASSEGYEAFF	TGTGCCAGCAGTGAGGGTTATGAAGCTTTCTTT
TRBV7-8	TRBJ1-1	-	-	CASSLVGVNAEAFF	TGTGCCAGCAGCTTAGTAGGGGTGAACGCTGAAGCTTTCTTT
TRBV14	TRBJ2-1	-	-	CASSARSSYNEQFF	TGTGCCAGCAGCGCCCGGTCCTCCTACAATGAGCAGTTCTTC
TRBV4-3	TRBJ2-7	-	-	CASSQEMGGGGTYEQYF	TGCGCCAGCAGCCAAGAAATGGGAGGGGGGGGAACCTACGAGCAGTACTTC
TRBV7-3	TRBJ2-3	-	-	CASSLDYTSTDTQYF	TGTGCCAGCAGCCTGGACTACACTAGCACAGATACGCAGTATTTT
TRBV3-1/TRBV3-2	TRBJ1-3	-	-	CASRAEGWNGNTIYF	TGTGCCAGCAGGGCCGAGGGCTGGAATGGAAACACCATATATTTT
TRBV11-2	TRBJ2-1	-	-	CASSWAGDFNEQFF	TGTGCCAGCAGCTGGGCAGGGGATTTCAATGAGCAGTTCTTC
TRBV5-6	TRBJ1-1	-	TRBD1	CASSVGGLNTEAFF	TGTGCCAGCAGCGTAGGGGGCTTGAACACTGAAGCTTTCTTT
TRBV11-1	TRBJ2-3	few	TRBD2	CASSLSGRNTDTQYF	TGTGCCAGCAGCTTGAGCGGGAGAAACACAGATACGCAGTATTTT
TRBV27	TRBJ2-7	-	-	CASRSGISYEQYF	TGTGCCAGCAGATCGGGGATCTCCTACGAGCAGTACTTC
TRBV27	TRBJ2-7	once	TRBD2	CASSFGSGRGSQYF	TGTGCCAGCAGTTTTGGGAGCGGGAGGGGATCGCAGTACTTC
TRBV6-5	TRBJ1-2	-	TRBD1	CASSYRQGDGYTF	TGTGCCAGCAGTTACCGACAGGGGGATGGCTACACCTTC
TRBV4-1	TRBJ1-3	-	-	CASSQDPGGNTIYF	TGCGCCAGCAGCCAAGATCCAGGTGGAAACACCATATATTTT
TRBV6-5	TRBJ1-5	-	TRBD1	CASTQGAGGQPQHF	TGTGCCAGCACCCAAGGGGCAGGGGGCCAGCCCCAGCATTTT
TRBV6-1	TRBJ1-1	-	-	CASSEGGHTNTEAFF	TGTGCCAGCAGTGAAGGTGGACACACGAACACTGAAGCTTTCTTT
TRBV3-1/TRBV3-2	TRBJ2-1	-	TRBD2	CASSQDVAGSSYNEQFF	TGTGCCAGCAGCCAAGACGTAGCGGGAAGCTCCTACAATGAGCAGTTCTTC
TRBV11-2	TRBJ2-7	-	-	CASSPLKRADSYEQYF	TGTGCCAGCAGCCCCTTGAAGCGGGCGGACTCCTACGAGCAGTACTTC
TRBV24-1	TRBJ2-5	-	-	CATSEQSPGETQYF	TGTGCCACCAGTGAGCAAAGTCCCGGAGAGACCCAGTACTTC
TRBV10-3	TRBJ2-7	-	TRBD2	CAISESSFTSGGYYEQYF	TGTGCCATCAGTGAGTCGAGTTTTACTAGCGGGGGTTATTACGAGCAGTACTTC
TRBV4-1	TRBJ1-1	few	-	CASSQAVQESRAFF	TGCGCCAGCAGCCAAGCGGTGCAGGAAAGTCGAGCTTTCTTT
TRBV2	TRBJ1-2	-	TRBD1	CASSEQGDYGYTF	TGTGCCAGCAGTGAACAGGGGGACTATGGCTACACCTTC
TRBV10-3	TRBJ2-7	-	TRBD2	CAIQPIAGGREQYF	TGTGCCATCCAGCCGATAGCGGGAGGGCGCGAGCAGTACTTC
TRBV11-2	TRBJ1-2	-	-	CASSSQGSVHGYTF	TGTGCCAGCAGCTCACAGGGATCAGTCCATGGCTACACCTTC
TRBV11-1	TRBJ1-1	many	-	CASSLQRDTEAFF	TGTGCCAGCAGCTTACAACGGGACACTGAAGCTTTCTTT
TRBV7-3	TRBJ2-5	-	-	CASSPSPQETQYF	TGTGCCAGCAGCCCAAGCCCGCAAGAGACCCAGTACTTC
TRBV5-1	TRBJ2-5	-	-	CASIGSQETQYF	TGCGCCAGCATCGGGAGCCAAGAGACCCAGTACTTC
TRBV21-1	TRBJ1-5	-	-	CARDRGLIRPQHF	TGTGCCAGGGACAGGGGGCTGATACGGCCCCAGCATTTT
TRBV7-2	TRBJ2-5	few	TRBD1	CASSFRGRRETQYF	TGTGCCAGCAGCTTCAGGGGGCGCCGGGAGACCCAGTACTTC
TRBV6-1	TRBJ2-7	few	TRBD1	CASSERQGSEQYF	TGTGCCAGCAGTGAACGACAGGGTAGCGAGCAGTACTTC